Reported below is one T cell receptor beta chain. What it recognizes is unknown. This sample was taken from a study of immune heterogeneity within non-small cell lung tumors. Findings and caveats of the study: Local T-cell clonality tracked local tumor mutational burden; the correlation was moderate but significant (R approximately 0.3). The study found identical dominant CDR3 beta clonotypes recurring across tumor sites within a patient, alongside site-unique high-frequency clones.

TCR beta CDR3 regions came from multiplex PCR with 32 forward V and 13 reverse J primers. A single record per CDR3 protein comes from TCRdb applying MiXCR to the multiplex PCR reads. The data show fewer than 14,000 distinct CDR3 sequences, with around 30% seen just once and approximately 20% held by the top ten. Genomic DNA from bulk tumor acted as the template, and roughly 0.55 ug was loaded per sample. From each primary tumor, several far-apart biopsies were obtained during surgery. Patients with untreated, newly diagnosed non-small cell lung cancer underwent curative surgery. The donors were patients with newly diagnosed non-small cell lung cancer undergoing curative-intent surgery. This CDR3 contains 15 residues. CDR1 and CDR2 (germline): SGHDT, YYEEEE. Trimming removed 1 base from V and 4 bases from J, with 12 bases in between.

V usage is TRBV5-6 and J usage is TRBJ1-5, with D uncertain. The TCR comes from a woman between 45 and 60 years old with non-small cell lung cancer. The sequenced material came from lung tumor tissue. The CDR3 region is CASSLNGQLNQPQHF. CDR3 DNA sequence: TGTGCCAGCAGCTTGAATGGGCAGCTTAATCAGCCCCAGCATTTT.